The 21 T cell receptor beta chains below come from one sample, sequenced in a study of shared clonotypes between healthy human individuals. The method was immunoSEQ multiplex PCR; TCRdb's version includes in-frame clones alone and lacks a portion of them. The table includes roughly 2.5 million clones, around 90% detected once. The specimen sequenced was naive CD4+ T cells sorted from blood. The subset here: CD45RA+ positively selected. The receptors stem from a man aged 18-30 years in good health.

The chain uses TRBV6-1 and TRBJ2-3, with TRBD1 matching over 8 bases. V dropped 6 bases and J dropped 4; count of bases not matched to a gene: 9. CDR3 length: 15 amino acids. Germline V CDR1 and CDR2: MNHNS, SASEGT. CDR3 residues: CASRETGELADTQYF. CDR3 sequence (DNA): TGTGCCAGCAGAGAGACAGGGGAGCTTGCAGATACGCAGTATTTT.

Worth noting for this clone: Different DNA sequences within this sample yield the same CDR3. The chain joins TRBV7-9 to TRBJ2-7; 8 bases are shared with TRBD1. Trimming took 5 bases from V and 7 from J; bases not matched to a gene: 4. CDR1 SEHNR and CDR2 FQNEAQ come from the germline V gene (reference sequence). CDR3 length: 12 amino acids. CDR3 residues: CASSSRDREQYF. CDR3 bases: TGTGCCAGCAGCAGCCGGGACAGGGAGCAGTACTTC. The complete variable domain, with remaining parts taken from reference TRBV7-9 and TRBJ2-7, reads DTGVSQNPRHKITKRGQNVTFRCDPISEHNRLYWYRQTLGQGPEFLTYFQNEAQLEKSRLLSDRFSAERPKGSFSTLEIQRTEQGDSAMYLCASSSRDREQYFGPGTRLTVT.

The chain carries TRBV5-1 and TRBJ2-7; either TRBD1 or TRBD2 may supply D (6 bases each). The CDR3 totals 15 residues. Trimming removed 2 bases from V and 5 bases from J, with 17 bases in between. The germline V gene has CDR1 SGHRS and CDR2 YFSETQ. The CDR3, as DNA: TGCGCCAGCAGCTTCCTGAGGGGGGTGAGAGACGAGCAGTACTTC. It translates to CASSFLRGVRDEQYF.

CDR3 region: CASSAGVGQPQHF. Here the CDR3 DNA reads TGTGCCAGCAGTGCAGGGGTAGGCCAGCCCCAGCATTTT. The chain recombines TRBV6-1 with TRBJ1-5; weak D call: TRBD1 (6 bases). The germline CDR1 and CDR2 sequences are MNHNS and SASEGT. The length of the CDR3 is 13 residues. V gave up 4 bases and J gave up 7 bases, with 11 bases separating them.

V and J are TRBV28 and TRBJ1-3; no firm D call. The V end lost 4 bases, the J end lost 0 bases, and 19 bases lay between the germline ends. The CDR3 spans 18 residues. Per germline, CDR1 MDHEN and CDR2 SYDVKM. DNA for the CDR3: TGTGCCAGCAGTTCCCCCAGCCCCCGCTCCCTCTCTGGAAACACCATATATTTT. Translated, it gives CASSSPSPRSLSGNTIYF.

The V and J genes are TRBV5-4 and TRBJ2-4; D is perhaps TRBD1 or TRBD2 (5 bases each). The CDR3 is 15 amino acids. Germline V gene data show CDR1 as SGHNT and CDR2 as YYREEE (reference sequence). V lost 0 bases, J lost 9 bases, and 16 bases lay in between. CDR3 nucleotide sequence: TGTGCCAGCAGCTTGGGGGACCGGGATTATAGCATTCAGTACTTC. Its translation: CASSLGDRDYSIQYF.

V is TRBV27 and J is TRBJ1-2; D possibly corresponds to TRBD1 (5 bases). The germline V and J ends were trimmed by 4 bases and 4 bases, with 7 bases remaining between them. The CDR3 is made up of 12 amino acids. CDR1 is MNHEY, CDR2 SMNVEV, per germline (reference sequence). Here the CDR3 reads CASSYDSYGYTF. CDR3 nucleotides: TGTGCCAGCAGTTACGACAGCTATGGCTACACCTTC.

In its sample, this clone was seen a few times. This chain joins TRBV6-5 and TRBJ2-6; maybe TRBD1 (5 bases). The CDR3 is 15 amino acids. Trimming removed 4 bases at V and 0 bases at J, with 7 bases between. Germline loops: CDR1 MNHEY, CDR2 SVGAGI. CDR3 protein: CASSFDSSGANVLTF. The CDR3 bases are TGTGCCAGCAGTTTTGACAGCTCTGGGGCCAACGTCCTGACTTTC.

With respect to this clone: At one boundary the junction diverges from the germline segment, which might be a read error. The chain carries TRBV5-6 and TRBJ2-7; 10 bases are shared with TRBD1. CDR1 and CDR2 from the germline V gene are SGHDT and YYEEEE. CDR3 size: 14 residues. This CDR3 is CASSLGQGASVHSF. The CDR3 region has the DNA TGTGCCAGCAGCTTGGGACAGGGGGCATCTGTACATAGCTTC.

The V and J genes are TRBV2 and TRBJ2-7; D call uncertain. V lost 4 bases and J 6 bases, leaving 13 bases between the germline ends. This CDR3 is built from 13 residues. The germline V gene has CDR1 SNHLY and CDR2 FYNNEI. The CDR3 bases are TGTGCCAGCAGTGGTTACAACTGGGGCGAGCAGTACTTC. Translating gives CASSGYNWGEQYF.

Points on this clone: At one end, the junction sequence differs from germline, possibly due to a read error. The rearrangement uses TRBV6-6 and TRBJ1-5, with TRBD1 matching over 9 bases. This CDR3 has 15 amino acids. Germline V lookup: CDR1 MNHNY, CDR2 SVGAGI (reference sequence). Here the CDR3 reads CASSTGQGSHQPQHF. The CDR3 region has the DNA TGTGCCAGCAGTACGGGACAGGGTAGCCATCAGCCCCAGCATTTT.

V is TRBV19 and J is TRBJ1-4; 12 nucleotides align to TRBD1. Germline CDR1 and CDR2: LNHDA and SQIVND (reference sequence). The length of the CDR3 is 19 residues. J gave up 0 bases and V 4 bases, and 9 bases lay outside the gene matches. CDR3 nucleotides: TGTGCCAGTAGTAGGATTCCGGGACAGGGGGCAGCAACTAATGAAAAACTGTTTTTT. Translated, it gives CASSRIPGQGAATNEKLFF.

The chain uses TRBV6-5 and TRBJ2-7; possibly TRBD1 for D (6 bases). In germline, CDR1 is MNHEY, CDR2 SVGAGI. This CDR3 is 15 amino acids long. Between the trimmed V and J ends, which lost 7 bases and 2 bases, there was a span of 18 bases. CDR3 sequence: CASKIGQGIPYEQYF. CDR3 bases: TGTGCCAGCAAGATAGGGCAGGGGATTCCCTACGAGCAGTACTTC.

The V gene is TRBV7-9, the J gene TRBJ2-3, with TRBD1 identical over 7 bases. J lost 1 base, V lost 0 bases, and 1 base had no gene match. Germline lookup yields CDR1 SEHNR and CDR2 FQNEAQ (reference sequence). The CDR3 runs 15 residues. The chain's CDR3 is CASSLATGGTDTQYF. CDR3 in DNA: TGTGCCAGCAGCTTAGCTACAGGGGGCACAGATACGCAGTATTTT.

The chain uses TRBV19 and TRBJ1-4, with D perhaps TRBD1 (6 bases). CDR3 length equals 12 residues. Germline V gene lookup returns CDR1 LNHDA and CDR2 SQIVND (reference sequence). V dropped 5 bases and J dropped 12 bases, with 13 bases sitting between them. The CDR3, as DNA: TGTGCCAGTAGTCGCAGGGGAATGGAACTGTTTTTT. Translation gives CASSRRGMELFF.

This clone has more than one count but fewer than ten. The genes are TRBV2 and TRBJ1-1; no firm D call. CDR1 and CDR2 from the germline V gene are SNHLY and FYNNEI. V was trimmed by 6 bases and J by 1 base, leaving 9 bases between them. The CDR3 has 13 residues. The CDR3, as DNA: TGTGCCAGCAGAGGACCGACGAACACTGAAGCTTTCTTT. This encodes CASRGPTNTEAFF.

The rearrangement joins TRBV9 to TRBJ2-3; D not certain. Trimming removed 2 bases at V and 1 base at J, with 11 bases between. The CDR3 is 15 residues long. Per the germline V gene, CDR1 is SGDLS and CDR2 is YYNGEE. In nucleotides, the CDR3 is TGTGCCAGCAGCGTTACGTGGATGGGCACAGATACGCAGTATTTT. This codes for CASSVTWMGTDTQYF.

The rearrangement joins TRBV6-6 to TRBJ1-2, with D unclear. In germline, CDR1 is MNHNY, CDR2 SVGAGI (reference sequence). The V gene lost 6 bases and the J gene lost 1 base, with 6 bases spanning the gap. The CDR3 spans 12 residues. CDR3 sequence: CASRAGNYGYTF. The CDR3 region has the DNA TGTGCCAGCAGGGCGGGTAACTATGGCTACACCTTC.

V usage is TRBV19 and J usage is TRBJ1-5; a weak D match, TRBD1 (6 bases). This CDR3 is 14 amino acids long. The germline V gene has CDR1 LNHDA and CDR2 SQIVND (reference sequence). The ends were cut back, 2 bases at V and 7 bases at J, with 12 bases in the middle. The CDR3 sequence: CASSIIGGQQPQHF. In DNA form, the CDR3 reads TGTGCCAGTAGTATAATTGGGGGGCAACAGCCCCAGCATTTT. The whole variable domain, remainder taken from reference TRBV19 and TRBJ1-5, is DGGITQSPKYLFRKEGQNVTLSCEQNLNHDAMYWYRQDPGQGLRLIYYSQIVNDFQKGDIAEGYSVSREKKESFPLTVTSAQKNPTAFYLCASSIIGGQQPQHFGDGTRLSIL.

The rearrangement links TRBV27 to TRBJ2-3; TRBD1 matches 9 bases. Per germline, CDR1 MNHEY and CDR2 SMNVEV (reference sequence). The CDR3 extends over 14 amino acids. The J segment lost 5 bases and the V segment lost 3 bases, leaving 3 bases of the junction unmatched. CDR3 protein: CASSLGQGKDTQYF. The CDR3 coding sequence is TGTGCCAGCAGTTTGGGACAGGGCAAAGATACGCAGTATTTT.

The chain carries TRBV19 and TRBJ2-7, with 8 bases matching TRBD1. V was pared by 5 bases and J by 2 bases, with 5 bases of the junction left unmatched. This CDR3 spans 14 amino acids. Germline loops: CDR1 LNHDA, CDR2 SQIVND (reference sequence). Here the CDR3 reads CASSGAGGPYEQYF. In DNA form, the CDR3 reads TGTGCCAGTAGTGGGGCAGGGGGCCCCTACGAGCAGTACTTC.